Listed here are 26 T cell receptor beta chains from one sample, sequenced in a study of T cells in Graves' hyperthyroidism and ophthalmopathy. From RNA transcripts, TCR beta CDR3 regions were amplified. With the HTBI primer set, the TCR CDR3 went through a first round of RT-PCR. TCRdb reprocessed the multiplex PCR reads with MiXCR, giving one entry per CDR3 protein. Of roughly 700,000 distinct CDR3 sequences listed, 35% are singletons. Sequenced material: blood. The receptors here all came from a woman aged 40 to 49 with Graves' hyperthyroidism.

The gene calls are TRBV6-1 and TRBJ2-2; 7 positions agree with TRBD1. Germline values: CDR1 MNHNS, CDR2 SASEGT. After removal of 8 bases from V and 4 bases from J, the junction contained 4 bases not matched to a gene. The length of the CDR3 is 13 residues. CDR3 sequence (DNA): TGTGCCAGCGGACAGGCGGTCACCGGGGAGCTGTTTTTT. It specifies CASGQAVTGELFF.

This clonotype has more than one count but fewer than ten. The CDR3 spells CASSTYNYGYTF. The CDR3 region has the DNA TGTGCCAGCAGTACTTACAACTATGGCTACACCTTC. The rearrangement links TRBV2 to TRBJ1-2; D is unresolved. Germline assignment: CDR1 SNHLY and CDR2 FYNNEI. Trimming removed 5 bases from V and 2 bases from J, with 6 bases in between. CDR3 length: 12 amino acids.

The genes are TRBV7-2 and TRBJ2-7; D perhaps matches TRBD2 (5 bases). The CDR3 is 17 residues long. V was trimmed by 2 bases and J by 2 bases, leaving 19 bases between them. Per germline, CDR1 SGHTA and CDR2 FQGNSA. The CDR3 region is CASSLYGVAQSTYEQYF. In DNA, the CDR3 is TGTGCCAGCAGCTTATATGGGGTAGCGCAAAGCACCTACGAGCAGTACTTC.

For this clonotype: It may be a read error: a sequence one base away is much more abundant. The rearrangement links TRBV2 to TRBJ1-2; a possible D gene is TRBD1 (5 bases). Germline V gene data show CDR1 as SNHLY and CDR2 as FYNNEI. V lost 6 bases and J lost 9, with 11 bases in between. The CDR3 contains 11 residues. In DNA form, the CDR3 reads TGTGCCAGCAGGGCAGGGAATCGCTACACCTTC. Its protein is CASRAGNRYTF.

The table lists this clonotype with a few counts. The chain joins TRBV5-1 to TRBJ2-2, with unresolved D. The CDR3 spans 12 residues. Trimming left V 1 base short and J 7 bases short, with 5 bases between. Germline values: CDR1 SGHRS, CDR2 YFSETQ. The CDR3 is CASSLFVGELFF. CDR3 nucleotides: TGCGCCAGCAGCTTGTTCGTCGGGGAGCTGTTTTTT.

The rearrangement joins TRBV12-3 or TRBV12-4 to TRBJ1-2; TRBD1 matches at 8 bases. Losses at the gene ends were 6 bases for V and 0 bases for J; bases not matched to a gene: 9. The CDR3 is 16 residues long. The CDR3 sequence is CASSPTRGQANYGYTF. For the CDR3, the DNA is TGTGCCAGCAGCCCCACGAGGGGACAGGCTAACTATGGCTACACCTTC.

This clonotype was picked up a small number of times. The V call is TRBV4-1, the J call TRBJ1-2; possibly TRBD1 for D (6 bases). The CDR3 length is 14 residues. Germline loops: CDR1 MGHRA, CDR2 YSYEKL. V lost 0 bases and J lost 6, with 11 bases in between. The CDR3 DNA sequence: TGCGCCAGCAGCCAAGATCGGGGGGCTGATGGCTACACCTTC. Its translation: CASSQDRGADGYTF.

The DNA for the CDR3 is TGTGCCAGCAGTTTTCCTGCAACTAATGAAAAACTGTTTTTT. It specifies CASSFPATNEKLFF. V and J are TRBV12-3 or TRBV12-4 and TRBJ1-4; D gene uncertain. The CDR3 loop spans 14 amino acids. V lost 3 bases to trimming and J lost 0 bases, with 5 bases between them.

This clonotype was picked up a small number of times. The chain employs TRBV14 and TRBJ1-1, with D hard to call. Trimming cost V 1 base and J 5 bases, with 17 bases left between them. Germline V gives CDR1 SGHDN, CDR2 FVKESK. The CDR3 totals 16 residues. The CDR3 DNA sequence: TGTGCCAGCAGCCAAGCACCATCGTTTATAAGGACTGAAGCTTTCTTT. It yields the protein CASSQAPSFIRTEAFF.

V is TRBV29-1 and J is TRBJ2-4; 7 nucleotides line up with TRBD2. In germline, CDR1 is SQVTM, CDR2 ANQGSEA. V lost 6 bases and J lost 9; bases outside the gene matches: 14. The CDR3 has 14 amino acids. CDR3 nucleotides: TGCAGCGTCGAGGGACTAACGGGGGGAGGCATTCAGTACTTC. Encoded protein: CSVEGLTGGGIQYF. Based on the CDR3 plus reference TRBV29-1 and TRBJ2-4, the full variable domain is SAVISQKPSRDICQRGTSLTIQCQVDSQVTMMFWYRQQPGQSLTLIATANQGSEATYESGFVIDKFPISRPNLTFSTLTVSNMSPEDSSIYLCSVEGLTGGGIQYFGAGTRLSVL.

Regarding this clonotype: The CDR3 does not close with the conserved phenylalanine or tryptophan, likely indicating a read error. The chain combines TRBV2 with TRBJ2-7; unclear D gene. The germline CDR1 and CDR2 sequences are SNHLY and FYNNEI. With 6 bases removed from V and 0 bases from J, the gap between germline ends came to 18 bases. The CDR3 contains 16 residues. CDR3 residues: CASRPLGATSSYEQYS. The DNA for the CDR3 is TGTGCCAGCAGGCCTCTCGGCGCCACGAGCTCCTACGAGCAGTACTCC.

The chain combines TRBV11-3 with TRBJ2-2; D may match TRBD1 or TRBD2 (5 bases each). The V end lost 2 bases, the J end lost 6 bases, and 22 bases lay between the germline ends. CDR3 size: 18 residues. Looked up from germline, CDR1 is SGHNT and CDR2 is YENEEA. CDR3 bases: TGTGCCAGCAGCTTAAGGGGAGTTCGGGCAATTGGGGCCGGGGAGCTGTTTTTT. As protein: CASSLRGVRAIGAGELFF.

A remark on this clonotype: A much more abundant neighbour one base away suggests this may be a read error. Because the CDR3 is missing its conserved closing phenylalanine or tryptophan, this is likely a read error. V and J are TRBV14 and TRBJ1-1; D is unresolved. The CDR3 is 15 amino acids. Between the trimmed V and J ends, which lost 4 bases and 1 base, there was a span of 13 bases. Germline CDR1 SGHDN, CDR2 FVKESK. The chain's CDR3 is CASSPRAGGNTEAFL. CDR3 DNA sequence: TGTGCCAGCAGCCCCCGTGCGGGTGGGAACACTGAAGCTTTCCTT.

The rearrangement joins TRBV10-2 to TRBJ2-7; TRBD1 aligns across 10 bases. This CDR3 spans 14 amino acids. With V trimmed by 8 bases and J by 3 bases, 7 bases remained unmatched. The germline CDR1 and CDR2 sequences are WSHSY and SAAADI. Here the CDR3 reads CASFGTGVVYEQYF. Written as DNA, the CDR3 is TGCGCCAGCTTCGGGACAGGGGTCGTCTACGAGCAGTACTTC.

The CDR3 here is CAIRPTGENQPQHF. The CDR3 DNA is TGTGCCATCAGACCCACAGGGGAGAATCAGCCCCAGCATTTT. The V call is TRBV10-3, the J call TRBJ1-5; 7 bases match TRBD1. With 6 bases clipped from V and 4 bases from J, the junction kept 6 bases outside the gene matches. CDR1 ENHRY and CDR2 SYGVKD come from the germline V gene. The length of the CDR3 is 14 residues.

This clonotype was detected a few times. The chain recombines TRBV4-3 with TRBJ1-1; no clear D gene. The germline gives CDR1 LGHNA, CDR2 YSLEER. The CDR3 runs 14 residues. Trimming took 1 base from V and 4 from J, leaving 10 bases between them. CDR3 in amino acids: CASSQVSGGTEAFF. The CDR3 DNA sequence: TGCGCCAGCAGCCAAGTATCGGGCGGCACTGAAGCTTTCTTT.

This clonotype came up many times. The V and J genes are TRBV20-1 and TRBJ2-7, with D unclear. Germline CDR1 DFQATT, CDR2 SNEGSKA (reference sequence). V was trimmed by 3 bases and J by 9 bases, leaving 6 bases between them. CDR3 size: 9 residues. The CDR3 reads CSASPRQYF. CDR3 coding DNA: TGCAGTGCTAGTCCTCGGCAGTACTTC.

This chain joins TRBV15 and TRBJ1-4; 9 positions agree with TRBD1. This CDR3 has 15 residues. Germline V gives CDR1 LNHNV, CDR2 YYDKDF (reference sequence). V shed 3 bases and J 8 bases; nucleotides not matched to a gene: 7. DNA of the CDR3: TGTGCCACCAGCAGTAAGGGACAGGGAGGCGAAAAACTGTTTTTT. This gives the protein CATSSKGQGGEKLFF.

This clonotype was counted only a few times. The rearrangement uses TRBV11-2 and TRBJ1-2; D is unresolved. Germline-derived CDR1 and CDR2 are SGHAT and FQNNGV. V shed 5 bases and J shed 2 bases, with 18 bases lying between them. This CDR3 spans 16 amino acids. The CDR3 coding sequence is TGTGCCAGCAGCCCAATATCTCGGCTACAGAACTATGGCTACACCTTC. As protein: CASSPISRLQNYGYTF.

The V gene is TRBV7-2, the J gene TRBJ1-6; D unclear. Trimming stripped 6 bases from V and 6 bases from J, with 12 bases between. The CDR3 is 14 residues long. Germline V CDR1 and CDR2: SGHTA, FQGNSA. The CDR3 loop reads CASRPGAGNSPLHF. The CDR3 DNA reads as TGTGCCAGCAGGCCGGGAGCCGGTAATTCACCCCTCCACTTT.

This clonotype was seen only a few times. The chain joins TRBV20-1 to TRBJ2-7, with 9 nucleotides matching TRBD2. Trimming cost V 1 base and J 4 bases; bases outside gene matches: 8. CDR1 is DFQATT, CDR2 SNEGSKA, per germline (reference sequence). The length of the CDR3 is 15 residues. CDR3 DNA: TGCAGTGCTAGAGCGGGCGGGACTAGCCTTTACGAGCAGTACTTC. Its translation: CSARAGGTSLYEQYF.

This clonotype appeared a few times. A junction end diverges from the germline sequence, so it may reflect a read error. The chain is built from TRBV4-1 and TRBJ1-3; 7 nucleotides match TRBD1. The germline V gene has CDR1 MGHRA and CDR2 YSYEKL. There are 17 residues in the CDR3. The CDR3 bases are TGTGCCAGCAGCCAAGATCCTGGGACAGTCTCTGGAAACACCATATATTTT. Protein product: CASSQDPGTVSGNTIYF.

This clonotype was recorded at least ten times. The chain has TRBV7-3 and TRBJ1-1; the match to TRBD1 covers 9 bases. The V segment lost 5 bases and the J segment 6 bases; nucleotides outside the gene matches: 10. CDR1 is SGHTA and CDR2 is FQGTGA in the germline V gene. This CDR3 region has 15 residues. In DNA, the CDR3 is TGTGCCAGCAGCGACCGGGACAGGGTTAACGCTGAAGCTTTCTTT. This translates into CASSDRDRVNAEAFF.

This chain links TRBV15 with TRBJ1-6, with D maybe TRBD1 (6 bases). The length of the CDR3 is 15 residues. V was clipped by 0 bases and J by 8 bases, with 11 bases between them. The V gene's germline CDR1 is LNHNV and CDR2 YYDKDF (reference sequence). The CDR3 sequence is CATSREGGADSPLHF. The CDR3 DNA reads TGTGCCACCAGCAGAGAGGGGGGGGCGGATTCACCCCTCCACTTT.

The gene calls are TRBV27 and TRBJ2-7, with D perhaps TRBD1 or TRBD2 (5 bases each). CDR3 size: 15 residues. Germline V CDR1 and CDR2: MNHEY, SMNVEV (reference sequence). The V end was cut by 3 bases, the J end by 5 bases, with 17 bases between. CDR3 residues: CASSLRGSSTHEQYF. CDR3 nucleotides: TGTGCCAGCAGTTTGAGGGGCTCTAGCACCCACGAGCAGTACTTC.

The J gene is TRBJ1-1, the V gene TRBV11-3, with a tentative D call TRBD1 (6 bases). Trimming took off 5 bases at V and 3 bases at J, with 16 bases between the two ends. This CDR3 comprises 15 residues. The V gene's germline CDR1 is SGHNT and CDR2 YENEEA. CDR3 nucleotide sequence: TGTGCCAGCAGCCTACGGGACACCCGGCACACTGAAGCTTTCTTT. It encodes CASSLRDTRHTEAFF.